This TCR beta chain was obtained from a study of blood T cell repertoires in COVID-19. Turning to the study itself: Samples taken during acute and convalescent COVID-19 were collected in the United States, Italy and Spain. T cells, B-cell-depleted T cells, or PBMCs supplied cDNA or gDNA.

Germline CDR1 MNHEY, CDR2 SVGEGT. Trimming took off 2 bases at V and 3 bases at J, with 11 bases between the two ends. The CDR3 totals 14 residues. Per the authors' pipeline: The authors estimated nucleated cell counts from reference gene primer amplification. Libraries were prepared by immunoSEQ multiplex PCR; TCRdb keeps only in-frame clonotypes and omits some of them. V and J calls and clone size are those listed in that table; D and trimming were worked out from the DNA. The profile shows fewer than 400,000 clones, about nine tenths of them singletons. The chain joins TRBV6-2 or TRBV6-3 to TRBJ2-7, with D tentatively TRBD2 (6 bases). This receptor was obtained from a woman aged 25-40 years with COVID-19, enrolled during active disease. The sample consisted of peripheral blood. CDR3 residues: CASSYPTSNYEQYF. The CDR3 region has the DNA TGTGCCAGCAGTTACCCGACTAGTAACTACGAGCAGTACTTC.